What follows is one T cell receptor beta chain and its context. The target antigen is unknown. Time point reported: newly diagnosed, previously untreated cHL patient sample. Untreated, newly diagnosed classical Hodgkin lymphoma PBMCs were comparators. The J segment lost 0 bases and the V segment lost 4 bases, leaving 9 bases of the junction unmatched. Germline lookup yields CDR1 SGHNT and CDR2 YYREEE (reference sequence). This CDR3 spans 16 amino acids. The data were obtained in a study of PD-1 blockade in classical Hodgkin lymphoma. Whole-study results and caveats: The study reported lower baseline TCR diversity in newly diagnosed patients than in healthy donors. Differences between repertoires have undefined causes, possibly disease activity or prior therapy.

Method: immunoSEQ multiplex PCR; TCRdb's copy keeps in-frame clones and lacks some. Here the sample spans 70,000 or so clones, 93% being singletons. The gene calls are TRBV5-4 and TRBJ1-1, with TRBD1 matching over 7 bases. This clonotype originated in a human donor with classical Hodgkin lymphoma. Sequences were obtained from peripheral blood mononuclear cells (PBMCs). CDR3 bases: TGTGCCAGCAGCCCCCGGGACAGACAAATGAACACTGAAGCTTTCTTT. It specifies CASSPRDRQMNTEAFF.